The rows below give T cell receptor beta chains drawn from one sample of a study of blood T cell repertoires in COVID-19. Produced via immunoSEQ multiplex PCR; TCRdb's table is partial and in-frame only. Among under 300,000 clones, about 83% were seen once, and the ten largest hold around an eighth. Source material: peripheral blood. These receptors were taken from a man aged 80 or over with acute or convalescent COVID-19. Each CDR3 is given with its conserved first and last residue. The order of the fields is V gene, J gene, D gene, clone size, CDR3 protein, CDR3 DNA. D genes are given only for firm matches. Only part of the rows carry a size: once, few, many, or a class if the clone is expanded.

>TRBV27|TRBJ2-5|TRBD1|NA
CASSPWGQGAPETQYF
TGTGCCAGCAGCCCCTGGGGACAGGGGGCCCCGGAGACCCAGTACTTC
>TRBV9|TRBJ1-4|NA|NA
CASSPEDGVGHKLFF
TGTGCCAGCTCCCCCGAGGACGGGGTTGGCCATAAACTGTTTTTT
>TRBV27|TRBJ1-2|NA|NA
CASSAAGTTNYGYTF
TGTGCCAGCAGTGCCGCCGGGACAACTAACTATGGCTACACCTTC
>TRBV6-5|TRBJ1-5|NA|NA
CASRERTVRNQPQHF
TGTGCCAGCAGAGAGAGGACAGTCCGCAATCAGCCCCAGCATTTT
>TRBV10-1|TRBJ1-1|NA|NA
CASSRVMDTEAFF
TGCGCCAGCAGCAGGGTGATGGACACTGAAGCTTTCTTT
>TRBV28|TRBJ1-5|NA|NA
CASILGGGISGNQPQHF
TGTGCCAGCATCTTAGGGGGAGGGATTTCTGGCAATCAGCCCCAGCATTTT
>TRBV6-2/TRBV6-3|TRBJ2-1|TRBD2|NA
CASSSQDKRLAGGEQFF
TGTGCCAGCAGTTCCCAAGACAAAAGACTAGCGGGGGGCGAGCAGTTCTTC
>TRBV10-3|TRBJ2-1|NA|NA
CAISVTGRVKPNEQFF
TGTGCCATCAGTGTAACCGGCAGGGTCAAACCCAATGAGCAGTTCTTC
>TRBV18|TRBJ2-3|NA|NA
CASSPPSTDTQYF
TGTGCCAGCTCACCTCCTAGCACAGATACGCAGTATTTT
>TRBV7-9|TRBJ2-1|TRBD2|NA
CASSLAHLAGAGGNEQFF
TGTGCCAGCAGCTTAGCGCACCTAGCGGGGGCAGGGGGTAATGAGCAGTTCTTC
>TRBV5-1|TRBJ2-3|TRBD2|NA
CASSLFGLAGVDTQYF
TGCGCCAGCAGCTTGTTCGGACTAGCGGGGGTAGATACGCAGTATTTT
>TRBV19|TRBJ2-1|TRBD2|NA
CASRPPSGSRNEQFF
TGTGCCAGCAGGCCCCCGAGCGGGAGTCGAAATGAGCAGTTCTTC
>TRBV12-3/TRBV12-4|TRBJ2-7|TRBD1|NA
CASSLTGHYEQYF
TGTGCCAGCAGTTTGACAGGGCACTACGAGCAGTACTTC
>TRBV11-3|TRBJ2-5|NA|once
CASSLGRSETQYF
TGTGCCAGCAGCTTAGGGAGGTCGGAGACCCAGTACTTC
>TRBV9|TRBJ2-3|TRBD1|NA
CASSVGVQGADTQYF
TGTGCCAGCAGCGTAGGGGTACAGGGGGCGGATACGCAGTATTTT
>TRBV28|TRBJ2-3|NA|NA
CASGITLGQGKWYF
TGTGCCAGCGGAATCACCCTGGGTCAGGGAAAATGGTATTTT
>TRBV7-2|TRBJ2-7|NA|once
CASSFPTGSYEQYF
TGTGCCAGCAGCTTCCCCACAGGATCCTACGAGCAGTACTTC
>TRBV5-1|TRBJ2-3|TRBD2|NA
CASSSPPGLDWADTQYF
TGCGCCAGCAGCTCCCCCCCGGGACTAGACTGGGCAGATACGCAGTATTTT
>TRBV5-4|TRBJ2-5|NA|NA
CASSFGSSQETQYF
TGTGCCAGCAGCTTCGGGAGTAGTCAAGAGACCCAGTACTTC
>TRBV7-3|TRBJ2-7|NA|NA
CASSLEGGGEQYF
TGTGCCAGCAGCTTGGAGGGGGGGGGCGAGCAGTACTTC
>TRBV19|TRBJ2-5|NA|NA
CASSPTTETQYF
TGTGCCAGTAGTCCCACAACCGAGACCCAGTACTTC
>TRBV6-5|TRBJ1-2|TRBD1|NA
CASRTGGDYGYTF
TGTGCCAGCAGGACAGGGGGCGACTATGGCTACACCTTC
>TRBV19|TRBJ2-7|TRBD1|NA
CASSRTGQSSYEQYF
TGTGCCAGTAGTAGGACGGGACAGAGCTCCTACGAGCAGTACTTC
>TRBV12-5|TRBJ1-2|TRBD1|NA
CASGSLTGGRYGYTF
TGTGCTAGTGGTTCCTTGACAGGGGGTCGTTATGGCTACACCTTC
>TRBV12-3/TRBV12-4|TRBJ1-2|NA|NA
CASSPAGGYGYTF
TGTGCCAGCAGCCCCGCGGGGGGGTATGGCTACACCTTC
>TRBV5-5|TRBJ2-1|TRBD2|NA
CASSLGSGLGSYNEQFF
TGTGCCAGCAGCTTGGGATCGGGACTAGGGTCCTACAATGAGCAGTTCTTC
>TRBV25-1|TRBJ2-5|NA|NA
CASSEFGAQETQYF
TGTGCCAGCAGTGAATTTGGGGCCCAAGAGACCCAGTACTTC
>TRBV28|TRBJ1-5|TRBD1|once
CASSWGAGGGNQPQHF
TGTGCCAGCAGTTGGGGGGCAGGGGGCGGCAATCAGCCCCAGCATTTT
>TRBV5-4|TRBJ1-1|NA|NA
CASSLEAGADTEAFF
TGTGCCAGCAGCTTGGAGGCGGGGGCGGACACTGAAGCTTTCTTT
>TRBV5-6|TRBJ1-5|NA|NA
CASSLADQPQHF
TGTGCCAGCAGCTTGGCGGATCAGCCCCAGCATTTT
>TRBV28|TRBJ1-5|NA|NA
CASSSPRPQHF
TGTGCCAGCAGTTCCCCCCGGCCCCAGCATTTT
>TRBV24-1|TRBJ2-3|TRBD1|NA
CATSVGGQGTDTQYF
TGTGCCACCAGTGTTGGAGGACAGGGCACAGATACGCAGTATTTT